This T cell receptor beta chain was documented in a study of T cell changes during pregnancy in multiple sclerosis. Repertoires were generated with immunoSEQ multiplex PCR, while TCRdb's copy carries only in-frame clones and drops some. Among roughly 52,000 clones listed, 94% were seen once. Losses at the gene ends were 4 bases for V and 2 bases for J; bases not matched to a gene: 9. Germline CDR1 is SGHKS and CDR2 is YYEKEE (reference sequence). CDR3 size: 15 residues. The chain links TRBV5-5 to TRBJ2-7; 7 bases are a match to TRBD1. The material sequenced was CD8+ T cells from peripheral blood mononuclear cells, taken in the third trimester of pregnancy. This receptor was identified in a female donor with multiple sclerosis, enrolled in a pregnancy study. In DNA, the CDR3 is TGTGCCAGCAGCCACCCGGACAGGCGGCCCTACGAGCAGTACTTC. As protein: CASSHPDRRPYEQYF.